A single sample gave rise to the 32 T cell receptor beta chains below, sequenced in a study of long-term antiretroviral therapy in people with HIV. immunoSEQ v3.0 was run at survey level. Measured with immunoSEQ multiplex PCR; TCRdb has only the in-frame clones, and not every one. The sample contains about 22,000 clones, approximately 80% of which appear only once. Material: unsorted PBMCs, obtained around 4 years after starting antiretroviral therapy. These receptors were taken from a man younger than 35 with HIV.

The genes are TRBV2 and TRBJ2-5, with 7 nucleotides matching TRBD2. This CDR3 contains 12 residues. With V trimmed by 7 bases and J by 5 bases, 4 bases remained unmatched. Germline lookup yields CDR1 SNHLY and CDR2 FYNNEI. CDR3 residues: CASTREGETQYF. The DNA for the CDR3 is TGTGCCAGCACCAGGGAGGGGGAGACCCAGTACTTC.

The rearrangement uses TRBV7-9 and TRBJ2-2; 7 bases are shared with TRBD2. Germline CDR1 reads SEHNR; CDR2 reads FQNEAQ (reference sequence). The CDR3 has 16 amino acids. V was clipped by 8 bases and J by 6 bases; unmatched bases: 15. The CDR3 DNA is TGTGCCAGCTCCTTCCCAACGGGACTATCGTCCGGGGAGCTGTTTTTT. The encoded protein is CASSFPTGLSSGELFF.

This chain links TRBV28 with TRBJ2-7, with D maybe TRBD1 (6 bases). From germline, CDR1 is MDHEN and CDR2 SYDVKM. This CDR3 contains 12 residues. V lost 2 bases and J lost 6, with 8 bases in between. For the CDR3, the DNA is TGTGCCAGCAGTTTAGTCAGGGGCGAGCAGTACTTC. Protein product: CASSLVRGEQYF.

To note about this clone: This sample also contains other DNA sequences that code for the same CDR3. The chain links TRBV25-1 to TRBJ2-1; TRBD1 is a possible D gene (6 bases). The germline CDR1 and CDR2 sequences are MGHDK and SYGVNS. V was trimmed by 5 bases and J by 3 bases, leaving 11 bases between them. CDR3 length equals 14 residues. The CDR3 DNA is TGTGCCAGCAGTCTCGCAGGGGACTACAATGAGCAGTTCTTC. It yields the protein CASSLAGDYNEQFF.

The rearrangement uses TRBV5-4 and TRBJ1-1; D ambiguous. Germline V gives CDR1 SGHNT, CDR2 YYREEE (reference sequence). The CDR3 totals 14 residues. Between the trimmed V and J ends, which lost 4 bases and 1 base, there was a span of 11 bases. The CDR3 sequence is CASSPESQNTEAFF. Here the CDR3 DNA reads TGTGCCAGCAGCCCCGAATCCCAGAACACTGAAGCTTTCTTT.

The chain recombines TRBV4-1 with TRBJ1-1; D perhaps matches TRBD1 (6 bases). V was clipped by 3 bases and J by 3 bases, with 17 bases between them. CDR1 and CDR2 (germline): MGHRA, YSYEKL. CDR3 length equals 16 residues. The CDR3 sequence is CASSHIVQGGDTEAFF. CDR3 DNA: TGCGCCAGCAGCCATATAGTACAGGGTGGGGACACTGAAGCTTTCTTT.

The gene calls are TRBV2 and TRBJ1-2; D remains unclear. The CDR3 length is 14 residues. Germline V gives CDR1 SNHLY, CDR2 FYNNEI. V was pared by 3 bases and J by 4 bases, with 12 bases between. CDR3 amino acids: CASSDRTTLYGYTF. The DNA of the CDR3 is TGTGCCAGCAGTGATCGGACCACTCTCTATGGCTACACCTTC.

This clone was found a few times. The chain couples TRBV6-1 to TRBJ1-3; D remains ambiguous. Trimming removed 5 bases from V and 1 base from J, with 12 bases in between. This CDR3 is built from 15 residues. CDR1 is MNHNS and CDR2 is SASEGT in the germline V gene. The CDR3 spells CASSQVAESGNTIYF. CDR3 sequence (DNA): TGTGCCAGCAGTCAGGTAGCGGAATCTGGAAACACCATATATTTT.

DNA of the CDR3: TGTGCCAGCAGCTTAGTTTCCGGGACTAGCGGGTCCCAAGAGACCCAGTACTTC. Residues: CASSLVSGTSGSQETQYF. The rearrangement uses TRBV11-2 and TRBJ2-5; 12 bases agree with TRBD2. V shed 1 base, J shed 1 base, and the junction held 7 bases outside the gene matches. This CDR3 contains 18 residues. Germline loops: CDR1 SGHAT, CDR2 FQNNGV.

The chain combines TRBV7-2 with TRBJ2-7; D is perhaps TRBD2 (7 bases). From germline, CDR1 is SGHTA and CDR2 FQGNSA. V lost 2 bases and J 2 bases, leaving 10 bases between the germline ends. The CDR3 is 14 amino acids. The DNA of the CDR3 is TGTGCCAGCAGCTTACTAGGGGGGGCCTACGAGCAGTACTTC. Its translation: CASSLLGGAYEQYF.

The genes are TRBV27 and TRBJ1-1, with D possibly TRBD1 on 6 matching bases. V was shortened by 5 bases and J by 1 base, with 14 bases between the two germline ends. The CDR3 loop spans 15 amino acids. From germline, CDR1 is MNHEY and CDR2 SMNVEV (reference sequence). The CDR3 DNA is TGTGCCAGCAGTGCCGCCCGGGGGCGGAACACTGAAGCTTTCTTT. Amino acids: CASSAARGRNTEAFF.

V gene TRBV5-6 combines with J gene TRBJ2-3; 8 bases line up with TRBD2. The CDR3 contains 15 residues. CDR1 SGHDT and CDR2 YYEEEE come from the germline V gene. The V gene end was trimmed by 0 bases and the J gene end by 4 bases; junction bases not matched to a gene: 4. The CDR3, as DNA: TGTGCCAGCAGCTTGGCGGGGGGGGCTCCAGATACGCAGTATTTT. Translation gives CASSLAGGAPDTQYF.

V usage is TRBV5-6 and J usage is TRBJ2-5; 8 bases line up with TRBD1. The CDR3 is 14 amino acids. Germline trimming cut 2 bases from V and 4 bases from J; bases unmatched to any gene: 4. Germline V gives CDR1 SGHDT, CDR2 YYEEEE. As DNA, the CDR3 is TGTGCCAGCAGCTTTGACAGGGGCCTAGAGACCCAGTACTTC. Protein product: CASSFDRGLETQYF.

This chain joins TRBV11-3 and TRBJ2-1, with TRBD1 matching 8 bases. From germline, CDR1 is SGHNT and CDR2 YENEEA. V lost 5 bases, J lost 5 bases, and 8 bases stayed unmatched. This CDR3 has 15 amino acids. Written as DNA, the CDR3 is TGTGCCAGCAGCCCCGCAGGGACAGGTAACAATGAGCAGTTCTTC. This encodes CASSPAGTGNNEQFF.

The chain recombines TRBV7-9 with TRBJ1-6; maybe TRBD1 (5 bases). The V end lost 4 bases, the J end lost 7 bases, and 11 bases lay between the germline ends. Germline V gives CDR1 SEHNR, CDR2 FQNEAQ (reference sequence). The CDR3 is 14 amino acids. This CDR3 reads CASSSQALNSPLHF. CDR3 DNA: TGTGCCAGCAGCTCACAGGCTTTGAATTCACCCCTCCACTTT.

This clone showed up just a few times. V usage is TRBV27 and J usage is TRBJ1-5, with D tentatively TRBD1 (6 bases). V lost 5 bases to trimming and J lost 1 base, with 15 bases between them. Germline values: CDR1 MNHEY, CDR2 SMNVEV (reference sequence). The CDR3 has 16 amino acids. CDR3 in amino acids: CASSHTGQFSNQPQHF. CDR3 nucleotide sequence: TGTGCCAGCAGTCACACCGGACAGTTCAGCAATCAGCCCCAGCATTTT.

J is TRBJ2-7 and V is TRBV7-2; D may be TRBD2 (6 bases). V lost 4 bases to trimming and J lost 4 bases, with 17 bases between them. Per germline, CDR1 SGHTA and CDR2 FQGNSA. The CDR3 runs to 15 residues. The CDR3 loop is CASSSPGLGSYEQYF. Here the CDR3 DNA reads TGTGCCAGCAGCTCGCCGGGACTGGGGAGTTACGAGCAGTACTTC.

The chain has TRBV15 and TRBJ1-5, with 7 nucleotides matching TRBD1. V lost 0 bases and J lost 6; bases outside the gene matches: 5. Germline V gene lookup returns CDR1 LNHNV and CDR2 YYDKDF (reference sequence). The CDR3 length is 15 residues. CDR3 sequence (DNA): TGTGCCACCAGCAGAGATGTAGGGGGCTTTCAGCCCCAGCATTTT. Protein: CATSRDVGGFQPQHF.

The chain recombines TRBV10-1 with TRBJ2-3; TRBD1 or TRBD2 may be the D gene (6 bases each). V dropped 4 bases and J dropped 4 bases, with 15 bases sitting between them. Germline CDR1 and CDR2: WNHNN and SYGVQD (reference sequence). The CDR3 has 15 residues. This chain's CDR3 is CASSGPEGGSDTQYF. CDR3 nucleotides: TGCGCCAGCAGTGGACCAGAGGGGGGCTCAGATACGCAGTATTTT.

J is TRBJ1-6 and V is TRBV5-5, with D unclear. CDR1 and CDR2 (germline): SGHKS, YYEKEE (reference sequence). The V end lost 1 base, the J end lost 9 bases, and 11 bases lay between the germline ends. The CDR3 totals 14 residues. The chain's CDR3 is CASSLRGFGSPLHF. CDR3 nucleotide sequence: TGTGCCAGCAGCTTGCGGGGTTTTGGTTCACCCCTCCACTTT.

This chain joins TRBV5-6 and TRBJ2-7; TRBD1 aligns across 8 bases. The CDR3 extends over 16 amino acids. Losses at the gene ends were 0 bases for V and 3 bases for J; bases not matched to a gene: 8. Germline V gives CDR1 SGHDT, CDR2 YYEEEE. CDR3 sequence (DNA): TGTGCCAGCAGCTTGGACAGGGGGAACGGAAACTACGAGCAGTACGTC. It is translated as CASSLDRGNGNYEQYV.

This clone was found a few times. The CDR3 coding sequence is TGTGCCAGCAGCCCCGCCCGCTCTGGAAACACCATATATTTT. Encoded protein: CASSPARSGNTIYF. The chain is built from TRBV28 and TRBJ1-3; D remains ambiguous. The CDR3 sequence is 14 residues long. Germline CDR1 MDHEN, CDR2 SYDVKM. Trimming shortened V by 6 bases and J by 0 bases, and 9 bases separated the two germline ends.

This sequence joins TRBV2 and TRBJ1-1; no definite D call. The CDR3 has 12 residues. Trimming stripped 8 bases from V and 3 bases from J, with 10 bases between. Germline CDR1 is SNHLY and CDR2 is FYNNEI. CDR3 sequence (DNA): TGTGCCAGCCGGGTCCTCGACACTGAAGCTTTCTTT. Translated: CASRVLDTEAFF. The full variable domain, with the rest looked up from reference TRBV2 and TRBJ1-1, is EPEVTQTPSHQVTQMGQEVILRCVPISNHLYFYWYRQILGQKVEFLVSFYNNEISEKSEIFDDQFSVERPDGSNFTLKIRSTKLEDSAMYFCASRVLDTEAFFGQGTRLTVV.

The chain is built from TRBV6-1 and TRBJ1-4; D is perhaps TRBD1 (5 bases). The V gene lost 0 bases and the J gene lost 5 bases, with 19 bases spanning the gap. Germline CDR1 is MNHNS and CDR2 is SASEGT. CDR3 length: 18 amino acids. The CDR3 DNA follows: TGTGCCAGCAGTGAAGCGGACGGTGGGGGGGGTCACAATGAAAAACTGTTTTTT. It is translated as CASSEADGGGGHNEKLFF.

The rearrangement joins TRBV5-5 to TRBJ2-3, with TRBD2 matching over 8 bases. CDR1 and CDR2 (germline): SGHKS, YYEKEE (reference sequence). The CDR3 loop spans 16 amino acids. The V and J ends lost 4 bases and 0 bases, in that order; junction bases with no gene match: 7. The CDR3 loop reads CASSLAGGTSTDTQYF. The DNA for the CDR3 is TGTGCCAGCAGCCTGGCGGGGGGAACTAGCACAGATACGCAGTATTTT.

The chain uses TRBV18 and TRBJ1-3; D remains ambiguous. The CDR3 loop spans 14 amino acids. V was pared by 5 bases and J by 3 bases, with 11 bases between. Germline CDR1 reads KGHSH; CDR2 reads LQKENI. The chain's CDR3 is CASSTNQDGNTIYF. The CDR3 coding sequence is TGTGCCAGCTCAACAAACCAGGATGGAAACACCATATATTTT.

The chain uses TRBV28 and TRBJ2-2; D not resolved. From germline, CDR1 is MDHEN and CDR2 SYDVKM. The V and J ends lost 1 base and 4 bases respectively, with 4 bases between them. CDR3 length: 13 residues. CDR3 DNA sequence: TGTGCCAGCAGTTTATTTGGCACCGGGGAGCTGTTTTTT. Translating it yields CASSLFGTGELFF.

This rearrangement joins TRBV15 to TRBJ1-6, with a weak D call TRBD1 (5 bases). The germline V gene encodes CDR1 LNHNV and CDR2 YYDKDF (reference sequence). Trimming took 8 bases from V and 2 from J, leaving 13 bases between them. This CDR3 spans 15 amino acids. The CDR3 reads CATRGSATYNSPLHF. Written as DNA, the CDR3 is TGTGCCACCCGGGGGTCAGCGACCTATAATTCACCCCTCCACTTT.

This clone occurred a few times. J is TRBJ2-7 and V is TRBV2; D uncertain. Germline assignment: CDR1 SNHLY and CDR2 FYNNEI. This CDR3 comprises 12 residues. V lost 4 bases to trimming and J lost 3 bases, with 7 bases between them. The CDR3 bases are TGTGCCAGCAGTGGACAAAACTACGAGCAGTACGTC. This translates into CASSGQNYEQYV.

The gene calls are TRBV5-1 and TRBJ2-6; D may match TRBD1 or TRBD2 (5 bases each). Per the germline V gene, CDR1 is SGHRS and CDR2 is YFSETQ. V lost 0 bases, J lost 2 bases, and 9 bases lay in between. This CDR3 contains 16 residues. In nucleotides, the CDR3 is TGCGCCAGCAGCTTGGTGGGGGACCCTGGGGCCAACGTCCTGACTTTC. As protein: CASSLVGDPGANVLTF. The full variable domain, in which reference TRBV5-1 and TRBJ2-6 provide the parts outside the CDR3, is KAGVTQTPRYLIKTRGQQVTLSCSPISGHRSVSWYQQTPGQGLQFLFEYFSETQRNKGNFPGRFSGRQFSNSRSEMNVSTLELGDSALYLCASSLVGDPGANVLTFGAGSRLTVL.

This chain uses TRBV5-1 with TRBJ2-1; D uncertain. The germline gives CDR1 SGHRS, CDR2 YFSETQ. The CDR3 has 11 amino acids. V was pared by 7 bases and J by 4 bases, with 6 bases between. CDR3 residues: CASHLYNEQFF. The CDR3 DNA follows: TGCGCCAGCCACCTATACAATGAGCAGTTCTTC.

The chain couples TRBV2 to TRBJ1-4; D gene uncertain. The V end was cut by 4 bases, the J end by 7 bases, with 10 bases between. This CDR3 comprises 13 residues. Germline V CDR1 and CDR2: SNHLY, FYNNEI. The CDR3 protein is CASSAGDGEKLFF. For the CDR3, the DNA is TGTGCCAGCAGTGCCGGAGATGGTGAAAAACTGTTTTTT.